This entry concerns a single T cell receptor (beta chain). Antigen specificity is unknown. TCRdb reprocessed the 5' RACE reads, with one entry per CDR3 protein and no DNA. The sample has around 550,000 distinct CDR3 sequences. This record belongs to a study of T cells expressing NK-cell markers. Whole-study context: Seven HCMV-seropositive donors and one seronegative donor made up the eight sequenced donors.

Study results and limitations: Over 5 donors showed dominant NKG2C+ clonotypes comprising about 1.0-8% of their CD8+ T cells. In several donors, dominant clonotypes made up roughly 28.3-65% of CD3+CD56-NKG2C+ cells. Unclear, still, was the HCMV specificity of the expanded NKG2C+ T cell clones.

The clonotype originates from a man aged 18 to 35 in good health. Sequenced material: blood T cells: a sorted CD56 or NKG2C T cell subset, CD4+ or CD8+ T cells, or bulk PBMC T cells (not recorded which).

The CDR3 loop is CASSLGTGYRSGELFF. The gene calls are TRBV7-7 and TRBJ2-2; without DNA, the TCRdb call of TRBD1 cannot be checked. The V gene's germline CDR1 is SSHAT and CDR2 FNYEAQ (reference sequence). The CDR3 runs 16 residues.